The T cell receptor (beta chain) described here comes from a study of blood T cell repertoires in COVID-19. Germline V gives CDR1 SNHLY, CDR2 FYNNEI. The CDR3 is 14 amino acids. The J segment lost 0 bases and the V segment lost 6 bases, leaving 1 base of the junction unmatched. The table came from immunoSEQ multiplex PCR; TCRdb's copy has only in-frame clones and leaves some out. The sample gives approximately 100,000 clones, approximately 85% of which show up once; 5.5% to 6.5% is in the top ten. The clonotype comes from a woman aged 60-75 years with acute or convalescent COVID-19. The chain has TRBV2 and TRBJ2-7; the match to TRBD2 covers 11 bases. Input material: peripheral blood. The CDR3 protein is CASRGLADSYEQYF. The CDR3 region has the DNA TGTGCCAGCAGGGGACTAGCGGACTCCTACGAGCAGTACTTC.